Presented here are 6 T cell receptor beta chains from one specimen sequenced in a study of T cells after yellow fever vaccination. TCRdb itself ran the 5' RACE reads through MiXCR, one entry per CDR3 protein. The profile shows approximately 160,000 distinct CDR3 sequences, about 6% of them singletons. The sample in question was CD4+ T cells sorted from PBMCs, obtained on the day of the first yellow fever vaccination. The receptors here all came from a man between 18 and 29 years old who received the YFV17D yellow fever vaccine.

In its sample, this clonotype was seen many times. The chain carries TRBV10-1 and TRBJ2-2, with 8 bases aligning to TRBD2. J gave up 1 base and V 6 bases, and 4 bases lay outside the gene matches. Per germline, CDR1 WNHNN and CDR2 SYGVQD (reference sequence). CDR3 size: 15 residues. In DNA, the CDR3 is TGCGCCAGCAGGCCCGGGGGGGTGAACACCGGGGAGCTGTTTTTT. Translated, it gives CASRPGGVNTGELFF.

This clonotype was seen only once. This may come from a read error, since a much larger clone is one base off. It is likely a read error, because the conserved phenylalanine at the end of the CDR3 is missing. V usage is TRBV29-1 and J usage is TRBJ1-1, with TRBD1 identical over 7 bases. Germline V gene sequence: CDR1 SQVTM, CDR2 ANQGSEA. V lost 6 bases and J lost 4; bases outside the gene matches: 14. The CDR3 is made up of 15 amino acids. DNA of the CDR3: TGCAGCGTCGCACAGGGGTGGGGAATGGGCACTGAAGCTTTCCTT. The encoded protein is CSVAQGWGMGTEAFL.

This clonotype has ten or more counts. V usage is TRBV7-8 and J usage is TRBJ2-3; weak D call: TRBD2 (6 bases). The CDR3 is made up of 15 amino acids. Trimming removed 9 bases from V and 1 base from J, with 17 bases in between. CDR1 is SGHVS and CDR2 is FQNEAQ in the germline V gene. CDR3 in DNA: TGTGCCAGTCACCCTGATGCGGGGCGCACAGATACGCAGTATTTT. This encodes CASHPDAGRTDTQYF.

The gene calls are TRBV5-5 and TRBJ2-7, with 12 bases fitting TRBD2. Germline loops: CDR1 SGHKS, CDR2 YYEKEE (reference sequence). Trimming removed 4 bases from V and 5 bases from J; junction bases left unmatched: 10. The CDR3 is 16 amino acids. DNA of the CDR3: TGTGCCAGCAGCCTGTACCCGACTAGCGGGAGCAACGAGCAGTACTTC. Residues: CASSLYPTSGSNEQYF.

This clonotype was counted a few times. This chain links TRBV10-3 with TRBJ2-3; TRBD1 agrees at 7 bases. The CDR3 extends over 16 amino acids. Trimming took 5 bases from V and 1 from J; bases not matched to a gene: 9. Germline V CDR1 and CDR2: ENHRY, SYGVKD. This chain's CDR3 is CAISPGTVPRTDTQYF. Written as DNA, the CDR3 is TGTGCCATCAGTCCCGGGACAGTCCCTCGCACAGATACGCAGTATTTT.

This sequence joins TRBV12-3 or TRBV12-4 and TRBJ2-4, with TRBD2 matching 8 bases. This CDR3 contains 19 residues. V dropped 6 bases and J dropped 1; count of bases not matched to a gene: 17. The CDR3 sequence: CASSPPEIRGGLAKNIQYF. CDR3 coding DNA: TGTGCCAGCAGCCCCCCTGAAATCCGGGGGGGCCTGGCCAAAAACATTCAGTACTTC.